The rows below give T cell receptor beta chains drawn from one sample of a study of cytomegalovirus exposure and HLA in healthy donors. Some clones are missing from TCRdb's copy, which holds only in-frame ones; the method was immunoSEQ multiplex PCR. The sample has about 200,000 clones; about 86% are singletons. The sample was PBMCs. The receptors shown here come from a woman aged 25 to 39 in good health and CMV-seronegative. Each CDR3 is given with its conserved first and last residue. The order of the fields is V gene, J gene, D gene, clone size, CDR3 DNA, CDR3 protein. D genes are given only for firm matches. Clone size is stated in some rows and not others, as once, few, many or a class when expanded.

>TRBV6-5|TRBJ1-1|TRBD1|-
TGTGCCAGCAGTCCCGGACAGGAGAACACTGAAGCTTTCTTT
CASSPGQENTEAFF
>TRBV2|TRBJ1-6|-|-
TGTGCCAGCAGCTCTCCCGGTAGCTCCTATAATTCACCCCTCCACTTT
CASSSPGSSYNSPLHF
>TRBV7-7|TRBJ2-2|-|-
TGTGCTAGCAGCTATGCAGACGTCAGGGTCTCCGGGGAGCTGTTTTTT
CASSYADVRVSGELFF
>TRBV6-5|TRBJ2-7|-|once
TGTGCCAGCAGTTACTCGATCGGCTACGAGCAGTACTTC
CASSYSIGYEQYF
>TRBV5-1|TRBJ2-1|TRBD2|-
TGCGCCAGCAGCTTGTTTGGACTAGCGGATAATGAGCAGTTCTTC
CASSLFGLADNEQFF
>TRBV30|TRBJ2-3|TRBD2|-
TGTGCCTGGAGTAGGCGGGGGGCCAGCACAGATACGCAGTATTTT
CAWSRRGASTDTQYF
>TRBV19|TRBJ2-7|-|once
TGTGCCAGTAGTATCCGGTCGGGGTTAGAGCAGTACTTC
CASSIRSGLEQYF
>TRBV27|TRBJ2-7|-|-
TGTGCCAGCAGTTTGCAGGGTGGGTACGAGCAGTACTTC
CASSLQGGYEQYF
>TRBV5-1|TRBJ1-1|TRBD1|-
TGCGCCAGCAGCGCGACAGGGGGCGTTGGGAACACTGAAGCTTTCTTT
CASSATGGVGNTEAFF
>TRBV29-1|TRBJ2-2|TRBD2|-
TGCAGCGCACTGGGCGGGGGACTTAACACCGGGGAGCTGTTTTTT
CSALGGGLNTGELFF
>TRBV6-1|TRBJ1-4|TRBD1|once
TGTGCCACCAAGGGACAGGTCGGAGAAAAACTGTTTTTT
CATKGQVGEKLFF
>TRBV10-1|TRBJ2-5|-|-
TGCGCCAGCAGTGAGGTTCGGGGAGAGACCCAGTACTTC
CASSEVRGETQYF
>TRBV4-2|TRBJ2-1|-|few
TGTGCCAGCAGCCAAGAAGAGCGGTGGGATGAGCAGTTCTTC
CASSQEERWDEQFF
>TRBV7-9|TRBJ1-3|-|-
TGTGCCAGCAGCTTAATTTTCGTCGGAGAAAGAAACACCATATATTTT
CASSLIFVGERNTIYF
>TRBV2|TRBJ1-2|TRBD1|few
TGTGCCAGCAGAGGAACAGGGGTTAGGGGCTACACCTTC
CASRGTGVRGYTF
>TRBV7-9|TRBJ2-2|TRBD2|-
TGTGCCAGCAGTCCTGGACTAGCGGGACTGAACACCGGGGAGCTGTTTTTT
CASSPGLAGLNTGELFF
>TRBV19|TRBJ1-4|-|-
TGTGCCAGTAGTCCCAGCGGGGGTCCTAATGAAAAACTGTTTTTT
CASSPSGGPNEKLFF
>TRBV20-1|TRBJ1-2|-|-
TGCAGTGCTAGAGTAGACTATGGCTACACCTTC
CSARVDYGYTF
>TRBV18|TRBJ2-1|TRBD2|-
TGTGCCAGCTCTGATGGAGCGGGGAATGAGCAGTTCTTC
CASSDGAGNEQFF
>TRBV7-3|TRBJ2-3|-|-
TGTGCCAGCAGCACCCTGGAGGTAGTCGGGTTCGCTAACACAGATACGCAGTATTTT
CASSTLEVVGFANTDTQYF
>TRBV6-1|TRBJ1-5|-|-
TGTGCCAGCAGTGAGGCAGGGTCGGATCAGCCCCAGCATTTT
CASSEAGSDQPQHF
>TRBV7-9|TRBJ2-7|-|-
TGTTCCAGCAGCTTCCCGGGGGCCTACGAGCAGTACTTC
CSSSFPGAYEQYF
>TRBV5-5|TRBJ2-1|TRBD2|few
TGTGCCAGCAGCTTGGAGTGGCGGACTAGCGGGAGCTACAATGAGCAGTTCTTC
CASSLEWRTSGSYNEQFF
>TRBV29-1|TRBJ2-5|TRBD1|-
TGCAGCGCACAGGGGTTCGGGGAGACCCAGTACTTC
CSAQGFGETQYF
>TRBV5-6|TRBJ1-1|TRBD1|-
TGTGCCAGCAGCCCGACAGGGAGAGTCGGTGAAGCTTTCTTT
CASSPTGRVGEAFF
>TRBV5-1|TRBJ2-6|-|-
TGCGCCAGCAGCTTGTTGGGACTTGGGGCCAACGTCCTGACTTTC
CASSLLGLGANVLTF
>TRBV10-2|TRBJ2-5|-|once
TGCGCCAGCATAGCCCCCGGGCAAGAGACCCAGTACTTC
CASIAPGQETQYF
>TRBV5-1|TRBJ1-6|TRBD1|-
TGCGCCAGCAGCTTGGTTACAGGGGACTATAATTCACCCCTCCACTTT
CASSLVTGDYNSPLHF
>TRBV28|TRBJ2-6|TRBD2|-
TGTGCCAGCAGTGTCCCTAGCGGGAGTAGCTCTGGGGCCAACGTCCTGACTTTC
CASSVPSGSSSGANVLTF
>TRBV7-2|TRBJ2-1|-|few
TGTGCCAGCAGCTTAGCGCAGGATAACAATGAGCAGTTCTTC
CASSLAQDNNEQFF
>TRBV20-1|TRBJ2-7|-|-
TGCAGTGCTAGTCGGGAGTACGAGCAGTACTTC
CSASREYEQYF
>TRBV6-5|TRBJ2-2|-|-
TGTGCCAGCCGACCCCCCCAGGGCGGGGAGCTGTTTTTT
CASRPPQGGELFF
>TRBV5-1|TRBJ1-1|-|-
TGCTCCAGCAGCCCGATGACAGGGAACACTGAAGCTTTCTTT
CSSSPMTGNTEAFF
>TRBV7-2|TRBJ2-2|TRBD2|-
TGTGCCAGCAGCAGGGGACTAGCGGGGACAAACACCGGGGAGCTGTTTTTT
CASSRGLAGTNTGELFF
>TRBV28|TRBJ2-2|TRBD1|once
TGTGCCAGCAGAGCTACCGGGACAGGTAGAACCGGGGAGCTGTTTTTT
CASRATGTGRTGELFF
>TRBV28|TRBJ1-5|-|-
TGTGCCAGCACCTCCAGCGATCAGCCCCAGCATTTT
CASTSSDQPQHF
>TRBV19|TRBJ1-2|TRBD1|-
TGTGCCAGTAGTACCCCGGGACAGGGGGCCGGCTATGGCTACACCTTC
CASSTPGQGAGYGYTF
>TRBV19|TRBJ2-3|TRBD1|-
TGTGCCAGTAGTATTGGCAGGGGGATGACAGATACGCAGTATTTT
CASSIGRGMTDTQYF